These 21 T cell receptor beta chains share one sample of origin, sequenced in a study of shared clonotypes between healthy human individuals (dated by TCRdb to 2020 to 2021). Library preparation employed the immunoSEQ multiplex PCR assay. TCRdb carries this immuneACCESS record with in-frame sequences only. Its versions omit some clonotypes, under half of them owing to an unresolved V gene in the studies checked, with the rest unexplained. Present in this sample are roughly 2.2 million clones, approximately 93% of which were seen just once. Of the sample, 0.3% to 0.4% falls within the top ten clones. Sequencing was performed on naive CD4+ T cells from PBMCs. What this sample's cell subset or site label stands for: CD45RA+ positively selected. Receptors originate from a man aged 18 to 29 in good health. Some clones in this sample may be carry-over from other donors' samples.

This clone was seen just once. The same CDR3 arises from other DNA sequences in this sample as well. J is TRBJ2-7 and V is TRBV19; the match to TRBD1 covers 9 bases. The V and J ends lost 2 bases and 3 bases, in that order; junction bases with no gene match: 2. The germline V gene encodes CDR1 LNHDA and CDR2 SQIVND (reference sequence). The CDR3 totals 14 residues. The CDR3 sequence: CASSIPGQGYEQYF. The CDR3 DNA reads TGTGCCAGTAGTATACCGGGACAGGGCTACGAGCAGTACTTC. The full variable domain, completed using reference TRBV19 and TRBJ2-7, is DGGITQSPKYLFRKEGQNVTLSCEQNLNHDAMYWYRQDPGQGLRLIYYSQIVNDFQKGDIAEGYSVSREKKESFPLTVTSAQKNPTAFYLCASSIPGQGYEQYFGPGTRLTVT.

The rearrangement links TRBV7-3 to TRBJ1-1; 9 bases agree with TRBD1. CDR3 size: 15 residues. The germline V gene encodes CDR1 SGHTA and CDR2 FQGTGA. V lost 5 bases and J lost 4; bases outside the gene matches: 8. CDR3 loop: CASSITGTGSTEAFF. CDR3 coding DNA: TGTGCCAGCAGCATTACCGGGACAGGGTCCACTGAAGCTTTCTTT.

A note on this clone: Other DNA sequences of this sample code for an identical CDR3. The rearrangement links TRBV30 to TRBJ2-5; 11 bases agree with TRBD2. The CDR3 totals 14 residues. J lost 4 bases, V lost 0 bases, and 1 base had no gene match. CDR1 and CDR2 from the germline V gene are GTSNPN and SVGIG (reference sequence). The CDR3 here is CAWSVGLAGETQYF. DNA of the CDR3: TGTGCCTGGAGTGTAGGACTAGCGGGAGAGACCCAGTACTTC.

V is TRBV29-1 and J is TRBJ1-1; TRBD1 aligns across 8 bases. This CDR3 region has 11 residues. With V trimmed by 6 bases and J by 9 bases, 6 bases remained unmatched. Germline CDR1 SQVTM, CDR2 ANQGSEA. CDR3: CSVGQGEQAFF. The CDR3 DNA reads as TGCAGCGTCGGACAGGGAGAACAAGCTTTCTTT. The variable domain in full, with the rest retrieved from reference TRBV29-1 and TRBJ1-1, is SAVISQKPSRDICQRGTSLTIQCQVDSQVTMMFWYRQQPGQSLTLIATANQGSEATYESGFVIDKFPISRPNLTFSTLTVSNMSPEDSSIYLCSVGQGEQAFFGQGTRLTVV.

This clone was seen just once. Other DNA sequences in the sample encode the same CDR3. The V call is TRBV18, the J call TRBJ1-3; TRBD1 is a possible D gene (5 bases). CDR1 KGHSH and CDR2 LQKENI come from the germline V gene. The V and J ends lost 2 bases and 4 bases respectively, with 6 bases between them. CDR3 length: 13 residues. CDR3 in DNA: TGTGCCAGCTCACCAGGGGCGGGAAACACCATATATTTT. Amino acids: CASSPGAGNTIYF.

CDR3 sequence: CASSGGNNSPLHF. Written as DNA, the CDR3 is TGTGCCAGCAGCGGCGGAAATAATTCACCCCTCCACTTT. The V gene is TRBV5-6, the J gene TRBJ1-6; D gene ambiguous. The CDR3 sequence is 13 residues long. The V gene's germline CDR1 is SGHDT and CDR2 YYEEEE. Trimming cost V 4 bases and J 5 bases, with 7 bases left between them.

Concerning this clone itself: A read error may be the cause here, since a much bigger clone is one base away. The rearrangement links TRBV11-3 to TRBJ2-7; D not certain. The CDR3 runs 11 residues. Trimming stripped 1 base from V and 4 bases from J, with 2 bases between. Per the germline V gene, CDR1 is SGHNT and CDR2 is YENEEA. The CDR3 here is CASSLVYEQYF. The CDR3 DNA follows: TGTGCCAGCAGCTTAGTGTACGAGCAGTACTTC.

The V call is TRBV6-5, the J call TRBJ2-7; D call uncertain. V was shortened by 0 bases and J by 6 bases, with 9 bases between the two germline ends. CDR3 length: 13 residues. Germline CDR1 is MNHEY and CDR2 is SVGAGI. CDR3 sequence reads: CASSYSAGLEQYF. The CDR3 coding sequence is TGTGCCAGCAGTTACTCCGCCGGGCTCGAGCAGTACTTC.

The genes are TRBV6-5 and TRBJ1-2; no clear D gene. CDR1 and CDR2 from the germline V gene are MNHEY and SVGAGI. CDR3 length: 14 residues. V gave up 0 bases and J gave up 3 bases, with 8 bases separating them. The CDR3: CASSYSGSDYGYTF. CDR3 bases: TGTGCCAGCAGTTACTCGGGCAGCGACTATGGCTACACCTTC.

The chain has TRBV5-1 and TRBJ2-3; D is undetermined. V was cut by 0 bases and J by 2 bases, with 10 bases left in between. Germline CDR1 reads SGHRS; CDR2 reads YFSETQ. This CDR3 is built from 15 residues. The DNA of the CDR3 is TGCGCCAGCAGCTTGGGAGTAGGAAACACAGATACGCAGTATTTT. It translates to CASSLGVGNTDTQYF.

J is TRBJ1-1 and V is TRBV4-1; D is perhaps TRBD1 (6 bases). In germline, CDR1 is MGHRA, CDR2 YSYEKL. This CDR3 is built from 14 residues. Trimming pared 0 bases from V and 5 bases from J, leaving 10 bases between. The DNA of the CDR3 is TGCGCCAGCAGCCAAGATGACAGGATTACTGAAGCTTTCTTT. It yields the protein CASSQDDRITEAFF.

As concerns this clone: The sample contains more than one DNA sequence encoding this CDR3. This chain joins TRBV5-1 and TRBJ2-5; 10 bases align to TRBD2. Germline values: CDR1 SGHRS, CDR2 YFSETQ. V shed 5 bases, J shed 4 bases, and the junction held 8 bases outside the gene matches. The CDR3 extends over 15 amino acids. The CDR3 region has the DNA TGCGCCAGCAGTCCAAGCGGGAGGGCCAGAGAGACCCAGTACTTC. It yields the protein CASSPSGRARETQYF.

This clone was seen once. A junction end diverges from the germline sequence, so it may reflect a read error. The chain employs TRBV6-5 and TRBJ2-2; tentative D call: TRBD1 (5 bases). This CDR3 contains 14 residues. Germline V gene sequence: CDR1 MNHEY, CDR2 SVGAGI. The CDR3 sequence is CAISGQGNTGELFF. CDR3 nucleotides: TGTGCCATCAGTGGGCAGGGTAACACCGGGGAGCTGTTTTTT.

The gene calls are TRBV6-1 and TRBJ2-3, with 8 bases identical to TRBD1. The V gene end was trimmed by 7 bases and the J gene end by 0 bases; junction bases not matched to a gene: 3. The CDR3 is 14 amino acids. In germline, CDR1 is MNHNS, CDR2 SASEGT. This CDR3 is CASIRTGSTDTQYF. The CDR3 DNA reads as TGTGCCAGCATTCGGACAGGGAGCACAGATACGCAGTATTTT.

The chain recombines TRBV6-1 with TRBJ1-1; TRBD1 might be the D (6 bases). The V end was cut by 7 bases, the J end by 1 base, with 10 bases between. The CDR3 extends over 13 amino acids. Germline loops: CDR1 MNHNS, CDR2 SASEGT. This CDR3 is CASTSGANTEAFF. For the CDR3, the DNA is TGTGCCAGCACCTCAGGGGCGAACACTGAAGCTTTCTTT.

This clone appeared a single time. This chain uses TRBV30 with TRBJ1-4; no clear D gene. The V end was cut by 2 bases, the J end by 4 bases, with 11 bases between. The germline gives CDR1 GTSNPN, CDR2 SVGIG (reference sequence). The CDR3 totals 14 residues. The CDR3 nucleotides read TGTGCCTGGAGTCCGGCCGGAGTTAATGAAAAACTGTTTTTT. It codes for CAWSPAGVNEKLFF.

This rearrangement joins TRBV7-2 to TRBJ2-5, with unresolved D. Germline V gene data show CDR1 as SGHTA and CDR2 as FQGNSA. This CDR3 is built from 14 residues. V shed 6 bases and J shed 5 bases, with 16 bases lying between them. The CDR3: CASRRRSARETQYF. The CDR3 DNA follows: TGTGCCAGCAGACGCCGGTCAGCCAGGGAGACCCAGTACTTC.

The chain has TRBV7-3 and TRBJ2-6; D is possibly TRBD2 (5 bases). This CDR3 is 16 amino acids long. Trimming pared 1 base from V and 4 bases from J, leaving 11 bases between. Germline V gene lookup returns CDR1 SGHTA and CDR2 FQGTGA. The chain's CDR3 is CASSLIGVSGANVLTF. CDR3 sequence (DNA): TGTGCCAGCAGCTTAATCGGGGTATCGGGGGCCAACGTCCTGACTTTC.

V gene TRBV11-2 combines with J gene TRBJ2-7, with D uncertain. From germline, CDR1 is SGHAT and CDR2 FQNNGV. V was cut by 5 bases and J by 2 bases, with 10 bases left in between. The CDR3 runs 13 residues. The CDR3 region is CASSLVTPYEQYF. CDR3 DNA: TGTGCCAGCAGCCTGGTAACACCCTACGAGCAGTACTTC.

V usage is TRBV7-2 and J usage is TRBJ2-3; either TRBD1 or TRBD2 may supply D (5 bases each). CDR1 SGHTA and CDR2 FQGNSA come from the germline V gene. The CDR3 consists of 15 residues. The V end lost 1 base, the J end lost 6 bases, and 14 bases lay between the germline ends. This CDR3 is CASSLEWGSPDTQYF. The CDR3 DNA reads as TGTGCCAGCAGCTTAGAATGGGGGAGCCCGGATACGCAGTATTTT.

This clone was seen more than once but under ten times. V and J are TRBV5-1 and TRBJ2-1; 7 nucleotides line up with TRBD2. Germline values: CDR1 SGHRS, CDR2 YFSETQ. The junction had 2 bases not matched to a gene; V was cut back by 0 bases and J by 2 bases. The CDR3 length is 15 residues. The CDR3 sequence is CASSLALAAYNEQFF. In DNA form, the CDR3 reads TGCGCCAGCAGCTTGGCGCTAGCGGCCTACAATGAGCAGTTCTTC.